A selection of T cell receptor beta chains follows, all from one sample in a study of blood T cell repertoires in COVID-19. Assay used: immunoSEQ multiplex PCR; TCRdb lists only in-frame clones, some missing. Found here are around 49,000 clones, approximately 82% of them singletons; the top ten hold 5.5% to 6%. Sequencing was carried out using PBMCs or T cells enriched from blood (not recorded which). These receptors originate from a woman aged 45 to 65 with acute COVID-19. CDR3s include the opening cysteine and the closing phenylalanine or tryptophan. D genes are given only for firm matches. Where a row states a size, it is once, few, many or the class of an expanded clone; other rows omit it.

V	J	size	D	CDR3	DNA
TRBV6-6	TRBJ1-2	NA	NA	CASSYDDRIAPGF	TGTGCCAGCAGTTACGATGACAGGATCGCCCCTGGGTTC
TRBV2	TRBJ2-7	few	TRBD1	CASSAATGSSYEQYF	TGTGCCAGCAGCGCCGCGACAGGGAGCTCCTACGAGCAGTACTTC
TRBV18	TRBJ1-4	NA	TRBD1	CASSLQGARREKLFF	TGTGCCAGCTCACTACAGGGGGCGCGTCGGGAAAAACTGTTTTTT
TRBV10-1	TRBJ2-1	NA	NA	CASSETQRDEQFF	TGCGCCAGCAGTGAGACTCAGCGAGATGAGCAGTTCTTC
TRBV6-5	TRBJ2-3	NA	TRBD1	CASRLARGTDTQYF	TGTGCCAGCAGATTGGCCAGGGGGACAGATACGCAGTATTTT
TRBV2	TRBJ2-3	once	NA	CASSGRDTQYF	TGTGCCAGCAGTGGGAGAGATACGCAGTATTTT
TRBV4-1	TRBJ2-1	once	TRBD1	CASSLDRVYNEQFF	TGCGCCAGCAGCCTGGACAGGGTCTACAATGAGCAGTTCTTC
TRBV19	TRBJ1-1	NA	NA	CASSMGGAGTEAFF	TGTGCCAGTAGTATGGGTGGGGCCGGTACTGAAGCTTTCTTT
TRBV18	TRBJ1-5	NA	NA	CASSPTGTSSNQPQHF	TGTGCCAGCTCACCCACAGGAACCTCTAGCAATCAGCCCCAGCATTTT
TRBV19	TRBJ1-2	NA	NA	CASSLPGGLRYGYTF	TGTGCCAGTAGTCTCCCGGGGGGGCTAAGGTATGGCTACACCTTC
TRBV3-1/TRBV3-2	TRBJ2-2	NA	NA	CASSQYNRDVTGELFF	TGTGCCAGCAGCCAATATAACAGGGATGTTACCGGGGAGCTGTTTTTT
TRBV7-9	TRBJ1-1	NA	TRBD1	CASSLGQGSTEAFF	TGTGCCAGCAGCTTGGGACAGGGAAGCACTGAAGCTTTCTTT
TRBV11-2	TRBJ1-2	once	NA	CASSPQGLYGYTF	TGTGCCAGCAGCCCACAGGGTCTTTATGGCTACACCTTC
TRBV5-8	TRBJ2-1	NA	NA	CASSFKFF	TGTGCCAGCAGCTTTAAGTTCTTC
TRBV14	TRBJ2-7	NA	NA	CASSQNTYEQYF	TGTGCCAGCAGCCAAAACACCTACGAGCAGTACTTC
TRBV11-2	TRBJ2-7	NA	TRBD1	CASYGTASYEQYF	TGTGCCAGCTATGGGACAGCGTCCTACGAGCAGTACTTC
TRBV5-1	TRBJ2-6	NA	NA	CASSLLPTSSGANVLTF	TGCGCCAGCAGCTTACTTCCGACTAGCTCTGGGGCCAACGTCCTGACTTTC
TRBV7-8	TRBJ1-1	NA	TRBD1	CASSLNRGLGDTEAFF	TGTGCCAGCAGCTTAAACAGGGGGCTAGGGGACACTGAAGCTTTCTTT
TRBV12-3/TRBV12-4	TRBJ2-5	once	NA	CASSLYFQETQYF	TGTGCCAGCAGTTTATACTTCCAAGAGACCCAGTACTTC
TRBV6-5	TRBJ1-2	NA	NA	CASSTYREGGYTF	TGTGCCAGCAGTACCTACAGGGAGGGTGGCTACACCTTC
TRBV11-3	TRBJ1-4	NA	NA	CASSSQSGFNEKLFF	TGTGCCAGCAGCTCTCAGTCGGGTTTTAATGAAAAACTGTTTTTT
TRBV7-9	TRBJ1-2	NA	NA	CASSLGAFYGYTF	TGTGCCAGCAGCTTAGGGGCCTTCTATGGCTACACCTTC
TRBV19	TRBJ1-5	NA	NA	CASSIAGLNQPQHF	TGTGCCAGTAGTATAGCAGGGTTGAATCAGCCCCAGCATTTT
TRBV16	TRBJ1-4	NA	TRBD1	CASSRQGGNEKLFF	TGTGCCAGCAGCCGACAGGGAGGTAATGAAAAACTGTTTTTT
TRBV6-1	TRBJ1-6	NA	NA	CASSEALREYNSPLHF	TGTGCCAGCAGTGAAGCGCTTCGCGAGTATAATTCACCCCTCCACTTT
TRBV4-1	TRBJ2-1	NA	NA	CASSQGAAGTGNEQFF	TGCGCCAGCAGCCAAGGAGCAGCGGGTACTGGCAATGAGCAGTTCTTC
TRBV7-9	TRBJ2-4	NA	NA	CASSASGERDIQYF	TGTGCCAGCAGCGCCTCAGGGGAGAGGGACATTCAGTACTTC
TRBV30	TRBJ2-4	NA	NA	CAWSILGQGKNIQYF	TGTGCCTGGAGTATCTTGGGGCAGGGGAAAAACATTCAGTACTTC
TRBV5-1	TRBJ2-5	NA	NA	CASSWMPGLQETQYF	TGCGCCAGCAGTTGGATGCCGGGACTGCAAGAGACCCAGTACTTC
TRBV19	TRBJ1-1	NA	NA	CASSLPKGIGTEAFF	TGTGCCAGTAGTCTTCCCAAGGGGATAGGCACTGAAGCTTTCTTT
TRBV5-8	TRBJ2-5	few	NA	CASSHNRGAKETQYF	TGTGCCAGCAGCCATAATCGGGGGGCGAAGGAGACCCAGTACTTC
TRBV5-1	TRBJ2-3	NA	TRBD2	CASSLEGSGGARDTQYF	TGCGCCAGCAGCTTGGAGGGTAGCGGGGGGGCCAGGGATACGCAGTATTTT
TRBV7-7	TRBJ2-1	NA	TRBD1	CASSPAGTGGNEQFF	TGTGCTAGCAGCCCGGCGGGGACAGGGGGCAATGAGCAGTTCTTC
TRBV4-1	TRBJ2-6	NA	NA	CASSREGSGANVLTF	TGCGCCAGCAGCCGCGAGGGTTCTGGGGCCAACGTCCTGACTTTC
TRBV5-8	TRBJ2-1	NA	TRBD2	CASSSKAGGTNEQFF	TGTGCCAGCAGCTCTAAAGCGGGGGGGACCAATGAGCAGTTCTTC
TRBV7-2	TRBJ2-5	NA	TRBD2	CASSFSGLAQETQYF	TGTGCCAGCAGCTTTTCGGGACTAGCCCAAGAGACCCAGTACTTC
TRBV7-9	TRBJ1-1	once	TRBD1	CASSLGQGHPTEAFF	TGTGCCAGCAGCTTAGGACAGGGGCACCCCACTGAAGCTTTCTTT
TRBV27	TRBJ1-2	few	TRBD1	CASSFGTGKNYGYTF	TGTGCCAGCAGTTTTGGGACAGGGAAGAACTATGGCTACACCTTC
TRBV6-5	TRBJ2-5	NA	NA	CASAPGGPQETQYF	TGTGCCAGCGCCCCCGGGGGACCCCAAGAGACCCAGTACTTC
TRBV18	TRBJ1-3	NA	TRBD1	CASLPDRGSGNTIYF	TGTGCCAGCTTACCCGACAGGGGCTCTGGAAACACCATATATTTT
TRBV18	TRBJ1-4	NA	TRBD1	CASSPRGGVNEKLFF	TGTGCCAGCTCACCTCGAGGGGGCGTCAATGAAAAACTGTTTTTT
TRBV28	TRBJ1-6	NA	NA	CASSQWGGSPLHF	TGTGCCAGCAGTCAATGGGGGGGTTCACCCCTCCACTTT
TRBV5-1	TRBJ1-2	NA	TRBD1	CASKTGTGDYGYTF	TGCGCCAGCAAAACCGGGACAGGGGACTATGGCTACACCTTC
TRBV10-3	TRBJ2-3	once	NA	CAISDRIGGTDTQYF	TGTGCCATCAGTGACCGTATAGGGGGTACAGATACGCAGTATTTT
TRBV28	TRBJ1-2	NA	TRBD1	CASSLSGTANYGYTF	TGTGCCAGCAGTTTATCCGGGACAGCCAACTATGGCTACACCTTC
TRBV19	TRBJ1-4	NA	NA	CASSSPGEKLFF	TGTGCCAGTAGTAGCCCAGGGGAAAAACTGTTTTTT
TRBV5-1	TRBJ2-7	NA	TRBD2	CASSTGRGVEEQYF	TGCGCCAGCAGCACAGGGCGGGGGGTAGAAGAGCAGTACTTC
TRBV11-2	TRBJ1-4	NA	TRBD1	CASSSPGQGREKLFF	TGTGCCAGCAGCTCTCCGGGACAGGGCCGTGAAAAACTGTTTTTT
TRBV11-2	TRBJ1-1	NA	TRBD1	CASSLAGQGNTEAFF	TGTGCCAGCAGCTTGGCCGGACAGGGGAACACTGAAGCTTTCTTT
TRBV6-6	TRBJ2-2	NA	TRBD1	CASSPTGYHEDTGELFF	TGTGCCAGCAGTCCGACAGGGTATCATGAGGACACCGGGGAGCTGTTTTTT
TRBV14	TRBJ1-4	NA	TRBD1	CASSPGQGNEKLFF	TGTGCCAGCAGCCCGGGACAGGGGAATGAAAAACTGTTTTTT
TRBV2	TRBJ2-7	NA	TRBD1	CASRGDSYEQYF	TGTGCCAGCAGAGGGGACAGCTACGAGCAGTACTTC
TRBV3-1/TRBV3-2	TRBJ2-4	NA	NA	CASSQNVGGLGIQYF	TGTGCCAGCAGCCAAAATGTCGGCGGATTGGGCATTCAGTACTTC